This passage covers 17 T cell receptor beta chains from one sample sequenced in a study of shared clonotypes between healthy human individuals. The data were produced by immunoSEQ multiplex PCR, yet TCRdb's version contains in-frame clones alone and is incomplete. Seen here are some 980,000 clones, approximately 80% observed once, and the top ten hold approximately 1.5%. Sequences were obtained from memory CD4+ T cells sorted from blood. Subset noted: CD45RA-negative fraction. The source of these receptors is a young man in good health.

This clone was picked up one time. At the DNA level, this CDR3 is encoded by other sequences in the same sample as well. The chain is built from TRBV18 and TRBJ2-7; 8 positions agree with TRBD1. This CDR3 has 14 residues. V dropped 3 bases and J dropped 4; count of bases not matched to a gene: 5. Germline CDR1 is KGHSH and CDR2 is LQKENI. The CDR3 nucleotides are TGTGCCAGCTCACCCGGGACAGGTAGTTACGAGCAGTACTTC. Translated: CASSPGTGSYEQYF.

CDR3 nucleotides: TGTGCCACCAGCAGAGGCGGTTGGGCTAGCGGGAGGAAGGGCTACGAGCAGTACTTC. Its protein is CATSRGGWASGRKGYEQYF. This rearrangement joins TRBV15 to TRBJ2-7; 11 bases line up with TRBD2. This CDR3 has 19 residues. J lost 3 bases, V lost 1 base, and 14 bases had no gene match. Germline V gene data show CDR1 as LNHNV and CDR2 as YYDKDF (reference sequence).

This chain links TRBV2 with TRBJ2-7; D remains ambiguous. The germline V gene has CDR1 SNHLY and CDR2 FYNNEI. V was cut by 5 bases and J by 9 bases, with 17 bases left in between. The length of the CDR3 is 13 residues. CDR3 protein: CASSSTGFSGQYF. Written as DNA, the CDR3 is TGTGCCAGCAGTTCGACTGGGTTTTCGGGGCAGTACTTC.

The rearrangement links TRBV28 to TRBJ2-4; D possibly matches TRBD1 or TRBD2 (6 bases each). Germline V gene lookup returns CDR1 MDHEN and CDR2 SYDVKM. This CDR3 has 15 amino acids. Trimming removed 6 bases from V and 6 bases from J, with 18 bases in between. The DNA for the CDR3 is TGTGCCAGCAGCTCCACAGGGTTGGGGGGAAACATTCAGTACTTC. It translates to CASSSTGLGGNIQYF.

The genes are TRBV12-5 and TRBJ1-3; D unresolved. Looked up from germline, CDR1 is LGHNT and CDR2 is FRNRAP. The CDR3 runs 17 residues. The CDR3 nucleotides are TGTGCGCGGGGATTCGTAGGGTCGGGGATCTCTGGAAACACCATATATTTT. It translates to CARGFVGSGISGNTIYF.

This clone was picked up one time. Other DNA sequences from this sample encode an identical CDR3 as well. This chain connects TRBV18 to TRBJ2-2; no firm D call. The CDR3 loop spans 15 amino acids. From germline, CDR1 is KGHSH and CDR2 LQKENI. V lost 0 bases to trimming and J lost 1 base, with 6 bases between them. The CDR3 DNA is TGTGCCAGCTCACCACCGTCGGGGAACACCGGGGAGCTGTTTTTT. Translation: CASSPPSGNTGELFF.

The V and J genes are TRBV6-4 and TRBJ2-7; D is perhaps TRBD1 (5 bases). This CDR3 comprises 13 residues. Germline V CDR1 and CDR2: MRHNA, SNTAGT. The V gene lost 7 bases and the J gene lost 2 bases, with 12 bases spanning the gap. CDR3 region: CASNLDTAYEQYF. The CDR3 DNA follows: TGTGCCAGCAATTTGGACACAGCCTACGAGCAGTACTTC.

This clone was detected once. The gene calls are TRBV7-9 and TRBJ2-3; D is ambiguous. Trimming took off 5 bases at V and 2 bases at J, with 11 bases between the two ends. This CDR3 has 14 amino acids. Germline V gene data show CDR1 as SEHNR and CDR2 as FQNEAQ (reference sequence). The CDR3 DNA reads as TGTGCCAGCAGCCCCAAGGATATCACAGATACGCAGTATTTT. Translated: CASSPKDITDTQYF.

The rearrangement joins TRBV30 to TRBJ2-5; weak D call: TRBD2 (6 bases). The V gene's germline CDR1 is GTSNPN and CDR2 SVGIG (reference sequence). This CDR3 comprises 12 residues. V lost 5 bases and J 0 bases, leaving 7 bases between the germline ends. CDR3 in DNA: TGTGCCTGGGGGGGGTACCAAGAGACCCAGTACTTC. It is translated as CAWGGYQETQYF.

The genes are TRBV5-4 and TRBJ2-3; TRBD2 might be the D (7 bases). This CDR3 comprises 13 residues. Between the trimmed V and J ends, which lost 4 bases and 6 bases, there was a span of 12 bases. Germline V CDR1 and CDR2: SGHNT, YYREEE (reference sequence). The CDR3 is CASSRGGGDTQYF. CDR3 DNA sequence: TGTGCCAGCAGCAGGGGAGGGGGTGATACGCAGTATTTT.

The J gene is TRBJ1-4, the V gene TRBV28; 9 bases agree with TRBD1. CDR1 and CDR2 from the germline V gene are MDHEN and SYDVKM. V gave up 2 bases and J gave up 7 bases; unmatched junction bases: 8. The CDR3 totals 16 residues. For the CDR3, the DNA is TGTGCCAGCAGTTTACTTCCGGGACAGGGAAGTGAAAAACTGTTTTTT. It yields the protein CASSLLPGQGSEKLFF.

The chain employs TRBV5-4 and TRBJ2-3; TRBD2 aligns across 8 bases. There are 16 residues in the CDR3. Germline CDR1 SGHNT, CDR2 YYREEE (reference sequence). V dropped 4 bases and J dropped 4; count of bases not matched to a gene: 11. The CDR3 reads CASSPGGPLFPDTQYF. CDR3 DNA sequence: TGTGCCAGCAGCCCGGGGGGGCCCTTGTTTCCAGATACGCAGTATTTT.

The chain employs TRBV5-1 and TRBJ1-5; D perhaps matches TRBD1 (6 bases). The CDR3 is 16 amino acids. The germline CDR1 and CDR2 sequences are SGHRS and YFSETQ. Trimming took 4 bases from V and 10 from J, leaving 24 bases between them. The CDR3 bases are TGCGCCAGCAGCCAGTATCCACAGGGTAATCAGTCACCCCAGCATTTT. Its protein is CASSQYPQGNQSPQHF.

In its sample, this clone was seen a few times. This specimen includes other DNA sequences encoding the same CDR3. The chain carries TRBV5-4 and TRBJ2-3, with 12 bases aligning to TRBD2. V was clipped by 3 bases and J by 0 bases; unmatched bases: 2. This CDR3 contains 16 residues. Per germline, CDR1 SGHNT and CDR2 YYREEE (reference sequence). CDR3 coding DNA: TGTGCCAGCAGCTGGGGACTAGCGGGTAGCACAGATACGCAGTATTTT. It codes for CASSWGLAGSTDTQYF.

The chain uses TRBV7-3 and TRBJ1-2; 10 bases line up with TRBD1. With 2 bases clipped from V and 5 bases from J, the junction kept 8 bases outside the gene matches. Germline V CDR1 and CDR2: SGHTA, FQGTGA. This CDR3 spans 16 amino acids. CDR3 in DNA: TGTGCCAGCAGCTTAGGCGGACAGGGGGGACGGTATGGCTACACCTTC. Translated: CASSLGGQGGRYGYTF.

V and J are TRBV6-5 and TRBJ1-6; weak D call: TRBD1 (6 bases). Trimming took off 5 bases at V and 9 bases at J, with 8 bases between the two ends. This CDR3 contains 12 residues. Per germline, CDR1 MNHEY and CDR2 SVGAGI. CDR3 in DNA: TGTGCCAGCAGTGGCAGGGGTTCACCCCTCCACTTT. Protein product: CASSGRGSPLHF.

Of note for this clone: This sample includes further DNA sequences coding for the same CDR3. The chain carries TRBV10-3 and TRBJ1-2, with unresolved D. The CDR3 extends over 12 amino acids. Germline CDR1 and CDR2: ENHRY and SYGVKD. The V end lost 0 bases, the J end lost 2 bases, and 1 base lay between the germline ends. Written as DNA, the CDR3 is TGTGCCATCAGTGAGTCGAACTATGGCTACACCTTC. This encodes CAISESNYGYTF.